This passage covers 7 T cell receptor beta chains from one sample sequenced in a study of identical twins. TCRdb reprocessed the 5' RACE reads via MiXCR and lists one record per CDR3 protein. The data show about 530,000 distinct CDR3 sequences, 15% seen once. A further study also used this sample, focusing on yellow fever vaccine responses in identical twins.

The specimen was CD4+ T cells sorted from blood. These receptors were collected from a woman aged 18-29 years in good health.

This clonotype was seen only a few times. The rearrangement links TRBV20-1 to TRBJ2-1, with 9 bases aligning to TRBD2. The CDR3 loop spans 14 amino acids. Germline CDR1 and CDR2: DFQATT and SNEGSKA (reference sequence). V lost 5 bases and J lost 6; bases outside the gene matches: 8. The CDR3 DNA follows: TGCAGTGCTCCGCTTAGCGGGAGTCGCAATGAGCAGTTCTTC. Translation gives CSAPLSGSRNEQFF.

This chain connects TRBV12-3 or TRBV12-4 to TRBJ2-1; D unclear. Trimming stripped 10 bases from V and 10 bases from J, with 14 bases between. The CDR3 is 11 amino acids. CDR3 sequence: CATSRPQEQFF. In DNA, the CDR3 is TGTGCCACCTCACGGCCTCAGGAGCAGTTCTTC.

The chain combines TRBV24-1 with TRBJ2-1; D is possibly TRBD2 (6 bases). The ends were cut back, 0 bases at V and 6 bases at J, with 8 bases in the middle. The CDR3 sequence is 14 residues long. Germline V gives CDR1 KGHDR, CDR2 SFDVKD. This chain's CDR3 is CATSDLTSPNEQFF. CDR3 bases: TGTGCCACCAGTGATTTGACTAGCCCCAATGAGCAGTTCTTC.

This clonotype was seen at least ten times. V and J are TRBV5-1 and TRBJ2-1, with 9 bases fitting TRBD2. CDR1 is SGHRS and CDR2 is YFSETQ in the germline V gene. This CDR3 contains 15 residues. V dropped 4 bases and J dropped 4; count of bases not matched to a gene: 6. CDR3 amino acids: CASSTGLASYNEQFF. The CDR3 nucleotides are TGCGCCAGCAGCACGGGACTAGCATCTTACAATGAGCAGTTCTTC.

This clonotype was seen a handful of times. The genes are TRBV12-3 or TRBV12-4 and TRBJ2-2; the D is unclear. The V gene lost 1 base and the J gene lost 5 bases, with 8 bases spanning the gap. The CDR3 loop spans 14 amino acids. In nucleotides, the CDR3 is TGTGCCAGCAGTTTAGAAAGGAATACCGGGGAGCTGTTTTTT. As protein: CASSLERNTGELFF.

The chain has TRBV9 and TRBJ2-1; weak D call: TRBD2 (6 bases). V lost 3 bases and J 9 bases, leaving 13 bases between the germline ends. The CDR3 covers 13 residues. Germline V CDR1 and CDR2: SGDLS, YYNGEE. CDR3 residues: CASSGPMGGEQFF. The CDR3 region has the DNA TGTGCCAGCAGCGGCCCCATGGGGGGTGAGCAGTTCTTC.

V is TRBV3-1 and J is TRBJ2-7, with D perhaps TRBD1 or TRBD2 (5 bases each). Germline V lookup: CDR1 LGHDT, CDR2 YNNKEL (reference sequence). V was clipped by 1 base and J by 3 bases, with 16 bases between them. This CDR3 contains 16 residues. The CDR3, as DNA: TGTGCCAGCAGCCAAGTGGGTCAGGGAGCAGTCTACGAGCAGTACTTC. Its translation: CASSQVGQGAVYEQYF.